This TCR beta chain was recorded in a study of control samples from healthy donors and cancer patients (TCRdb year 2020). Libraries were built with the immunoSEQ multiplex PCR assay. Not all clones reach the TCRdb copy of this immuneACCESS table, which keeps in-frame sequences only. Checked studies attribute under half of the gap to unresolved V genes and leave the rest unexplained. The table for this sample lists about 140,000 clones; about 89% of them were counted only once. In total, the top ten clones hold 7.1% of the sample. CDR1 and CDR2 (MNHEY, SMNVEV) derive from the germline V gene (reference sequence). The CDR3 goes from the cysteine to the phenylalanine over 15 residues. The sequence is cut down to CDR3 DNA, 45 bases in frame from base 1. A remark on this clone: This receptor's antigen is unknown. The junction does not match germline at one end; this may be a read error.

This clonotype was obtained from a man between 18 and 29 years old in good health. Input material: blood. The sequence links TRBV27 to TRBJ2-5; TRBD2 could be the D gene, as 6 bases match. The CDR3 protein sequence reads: CASSLWQGGQGTQYF. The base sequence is TGTGCCAGCAGTTTATGGCAGGGAGGACAAGGGACCCAGTACTTC.